A selection of T cell receptor beta chains follows, all from one sample in a study of cytomegalovirus exposure and HLA in healthy donors. TCRdb keeps only in-frame clones here, not all; method: immunoSEQ multiplex PCR. The sample gives 90,000 to 100,000 clones, 80% of which show up once; approximately 2% is in the top ten. Sequenced material: PBMCs. The source is a man aged 18 to 29 in good health and CMV-seronegative. The CDR3 runs from the conserved cysteine through the conserved F or W. A D gene is named only where the DNA matches it firmly. Clone size is given for some rows only: seen once, a few or many times, or a class if the clone is expanded.

j_call clone_size v_call d_call cdr3_aa cdr3_nt
TRBJ2-2 once TRBV18 TRBD2 CASSPGDYPNTGELFF TGTGCCAGCTCACCGGGGGACTATCCGAACACCGGGGAGCTGTTTTTT
TRBJ2-1 NA TRBV29-1 TRBD1 CSVRQGAYNEQFF TGCAGCGTACGTCAGGGGGCCTACAATGAGCAGTTCTTC
TRBJ2-2 NA TRBV2 TRBD2 CASNSGGDTGELFF TGTGCCAGCAACAGCGGGGGCGACACCGGGGAGCTGTTTTTT
TRBJ1-2 NA TRBV25-1 TRBD1 CASSESGGRSGYTF TGTGCCAGCAGTGAATCAGGGGGTAGGAGTGGCTACACCTTC
TRBJ1-6 NA TRBV6-5 NA CASSSFTGSGNSPLHF TGTGCCAGCAGTTCCTTCACAGGGTCGGGTAATTCACCCCTCCACTTT
TRBJ2-3 NA TRBV7-9 TRBD2 CSSSPYSGGTGTDTQYF TGTTCCAGCAGCCCTTATAGCGGGGGGACCGGCACAGATACGCAGTATTTT
TRBJ1-3 NA TRBV15 NA CATSSGYPGTGNTIYF TGTGCCACCAGCAGTGGATACCCGGGAACGGGAAACACCATATATTTT
TRBJ2-4 few TRBV5-1 TRBD2 CASSLVPSGGSKNIQYF TGCGCCAGCAGCTTGGTTCCCAGCGGGGGGTCCAAAAACATTCAGTACTTC
TRBJ1-5 once TRBV5-4 NA CASSLNGGNQPQHF TGTGCCAGCAGCTTGAATGGGGGGAATCAGCCCCAGCATTTT
TRBJ2-2 NA TRBV4-2 NA CASSQELPGRAGELFF TGTGCCAGCAGCCAAGAACTACCGGGCAGGGCCGGGGAGCTGTTTTTT
TRBJ2-1 NA TRBV6-6 TRBD2 CASRPLAGAYNEQFF TGTGCCAGCAGGCCACTAGCGGGGGCCTACAATGAGCAGTTCTTC